This TCR beta chain emerged from a study of T cell changes during pregnancy in multiple sclerosis. Clones were sequenced by immunoSEQ multiplex PCR, and TCRdb holds only the in-frame ones, with some missing. The sample lists about 40,000 clones, approximately 90% occurring once. This CDR3 comprises 16 residues. V gave up 3 bases and J gave up 1 base; unmatched junction bases: 6. Germline V gene data show CDR1 as SGDLS and CDR2 as YYNGEE. The sample in question was CD4+ T cells from peripheral blood mononuclear cells, obtained before pregnancy. The clonotype originates from a female donor with multiple sclerosis, enrolled in a pregnancy study. The chain uses TRBV9 and TRBJ1-1, with 10 bases lining up with TRBD1. The CDR3 loop reads CASSGAGQGTNTEAFF. CDR3 nucleotides: TGTGCCAGCAGCGGTGCGGGACAGGGGACGAACACTGAAGCTTTCTTT.